This paragraph reports one TCR beta chain. Measured with immunoSEQ multiplex PCR; TCRdb has only the in-frame clones, and not every one. Altogether approximately 98,000 clones are present, about nine tenths being singletons, with the ten largest covering about 2.1%. Documented treatment: preoperative locoregional IRX-2 cytokine immunotherapy. Patients received preoperative, locoregional IRX-2 cytokine immunotherapy in a phase Ib study. The data stem from a study of preoperative IRX-2 immunotherapy in early breast cancer. The material was tumor tissue, obtained after IRX-2 immunotherapy. This TCR derives from a human donor with breast cancer.

This chain's CDR3 is CASSSGTVGYEQYF. The DNA for the CDR3 is TGTGCCAGCTCATCCGGGACCGTAGGATACGAGCAGTACTTC. The genes are TRBV18 and TRBJ2-7; D tentatively reads TRBD1 or TRBD2 (5 bases each). The CDR3 is made up of 14 amino acids. CDR1 is KGHSH and CDR2 is LQKENI in the germline V gene. Trimming pared 5 bases from V and 4 bases from J, leaving 15 bases between.